This T cell receptor beta chain comes out of a study of a mutant IDH1 vaccine in newly diagnosed glioma. Study details: Vaccination followed radiotherapy alone by 4-6 weeks, or accompanied temozolomide cycles. The treated population exhibited a male proportion of about 60%, a female proportion of about 38%, and a mean age of roughly 39 years. Patients had received radiotherapy, temozolomide, or both previously, most receiving both.

The V gene's germline CDR1 is ENHRY and CDR2 SYGVKD. This CDR3 has 15 residues. Trimming took off 10 bases at V and 4 bases at J, with 20 bases between the two ends. Using immunoSEQ multiplex PCR, the repertoire was profiled, and TCRdb retains in-frame clones only, with some absent. The profile shows 60,000 to 70,000 clones, roughly four fifths of them singletons. In regard to this clone: The antigen remains unidentified.

Regarding time point: week 47, end of study. With topical imiquimod, each dose of the vaccine consisted of 300 ug of mutant IDH1 20-mer peptide. Diagnosis in the donors showed new WHO grade 3 or 4 astrocytomas that were IDH1-mutant and ATRX-lost. The sequenced sample was PBMCs, obtained from a glioma patient whose treatment included an IDH1 peptide vaccine. V and J are TRBV10-3 and TRBJ1-5, with D perhaps matching TRBD1 (6 bases). The TCR originated in a man younger than 45 with glioma. As DNA, the CDR3 is TGTGCCAACAGGGACACTACGAAACCAAATCAGCCCCAGCATTTT. Translated: CANRDTTKPNQPQHF.